The 2 T cell receptor beta chains presented below share a single source sample, sequenced in a study of cytomegalovirus exposure and HLA in healthy donors. 60 Vbeta and 13 Jbeta primers were used in PCR. Sequencing was performed with immunoSEQ multiplex PCR; in TCRdb, only in-frame clones are kept and a portion is missing. The repertoire holds about 110,000 clones, 65% to 75% seen once, with around 4.9% in the top ten. Sequenced input: PBMCs. The receptor source for this set is a man aged 30 to 45 in good health and CMV-seropositive.

The chain employs TRBV6-5 and TRBJ2-3, with TRBD1 identical over 10 bases. Trimming removed 6 bases from V and 4 bases from J; junction bases left unmatched: 7. CDR1 MNHEY and CDR2 SVGAGI come from the germline V gene. This CDR3 is 15 amino acids long. CDR3 sequence: CASSPSGQGSDTQYF. In DNA form, the CDR3 reads TGTGCCAGCAGCCCATCGGGACAGGGGTCAGATACGCAGTATTTT.

As regards this clone: One end of the junction fails to match germline, which may point to a read error. J is TRBJ1-4 and V is TRBV18, with a tentative D call TRBD1 (6 bases). The CDR3 is 14 amino acids. Germline CDR1 KGHSH, CDR2 LQKENI. The CDR3 coding sequence is TGTGCCACCTCAAGGACAGAGAACCATGAAAAACTGTTTTTT. Protein: CATSRTENHEKLFF.